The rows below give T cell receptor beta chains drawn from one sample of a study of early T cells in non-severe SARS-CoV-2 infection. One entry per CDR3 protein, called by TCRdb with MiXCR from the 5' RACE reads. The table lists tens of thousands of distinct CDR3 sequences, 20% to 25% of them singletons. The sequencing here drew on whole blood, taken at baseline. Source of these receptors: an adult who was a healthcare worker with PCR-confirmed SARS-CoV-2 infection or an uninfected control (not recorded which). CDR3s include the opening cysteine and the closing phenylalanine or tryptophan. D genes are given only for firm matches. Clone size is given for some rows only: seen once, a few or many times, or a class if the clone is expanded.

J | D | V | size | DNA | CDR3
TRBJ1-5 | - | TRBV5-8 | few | TGTGCCAGCAGCTGGGGCAGGGATCAGCCCCAGCATTTT | CASSWGRDQPQHF
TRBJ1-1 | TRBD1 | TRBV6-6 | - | TGTGCCAGCAGTTACTCGGGACAGTACACTGAAGCTTTCTTT | CASSYSGQYTEAFF
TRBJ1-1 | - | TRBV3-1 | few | TGTGCCAGCAGCCTTCCGGGGATTGCTGAAGCTTTCTTT | CASSLPGIAEAFF
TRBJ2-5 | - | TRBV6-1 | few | TGTGCCAGCAGTGAAAATGGGCAGCGAGGAGAGACCCAGTACTTC | CASSENGQRGETQYF
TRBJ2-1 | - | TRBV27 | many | TGTGCCAGCAGTTCCGGGGGGCTGGAGCAGTTCTTC | CASSSGGLEQFF
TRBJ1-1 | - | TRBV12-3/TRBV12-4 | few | TGTGCCAGCAGCCTCGAGCGGGCAGCTTTCTTT | CASSLERAAFF
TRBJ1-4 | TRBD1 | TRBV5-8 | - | TGTGCCAGCAGCTTGGAAATTATCGTGTGGTTCGACAGGGGGCATGAAAAACTGTTTTTT | CASSLEIIVWFDRGHEKLFF
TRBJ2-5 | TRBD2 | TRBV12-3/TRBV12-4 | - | TGTGCCAGCAGCCGAGGGACTAGCGGGGTTCAAGAGACCCAGTACTTC | CASSRGTSGVQETQYF
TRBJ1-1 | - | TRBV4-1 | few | TGCGCCAGCAGCCAAGGCCGGGGCCACACTGAAGCTTTCTTT | CASSQGRGHTEAFF
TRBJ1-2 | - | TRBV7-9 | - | TGTGCCAGCAGCTTCGACATCGACTATCGTGGCTACACCTTC | CASSFDIDYRGYTF
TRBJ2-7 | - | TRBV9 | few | TGTGCCAGCAGCGTGTGGAGCTCCGAGCAGTACTTC | CASSVWSSEQYF
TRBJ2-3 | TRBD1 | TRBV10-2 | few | TGCGCCAGCAGTGGCGGACAGGGATCAGATACGCAGTATTTT | CASSGGQGSDTQYF
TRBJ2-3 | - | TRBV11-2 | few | TGTGCCAGCGGGACTGTAGCGCAGAAAGGCACAGATACGCAGTATTTT | CASGTVAQKGTDTQYF
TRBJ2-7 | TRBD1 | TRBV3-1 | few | TGTGCCAGCAGCCCACGACAGGGAACGGGGGAGCAGTACTTC | CASSPRQGTGEQYF
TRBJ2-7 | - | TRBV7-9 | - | TGTGCCAGCAGCTCACTAAGACAGACCCTAGATGTTGGCGAGCAGTACTTC | CASSSLRQTLDVGEQYF
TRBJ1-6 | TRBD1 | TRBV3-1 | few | TGTGCCAGCAGCCAGCTCCAGACAGGGGGAAATTCACCCCTCCACTTT | CASSQLQTGGNSPLHF
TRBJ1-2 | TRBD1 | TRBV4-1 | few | TGCGCCAGCAGCCAAGAAACAGGGGATTCTAACTATGGCTACACCTTC | CASSQETGDSNYGYTF
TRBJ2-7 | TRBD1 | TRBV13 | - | TGTGCCAGCAGCTTCGAGGGGGCGAAGCAGTACTTC | CASSFEGAKQYF
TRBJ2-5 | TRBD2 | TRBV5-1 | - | TGCGCCAGCAGGTTCACTAGCGGACGAGAATTCCAAGAGACCCAGTACTTC | CASRFTSGREFQETQYF
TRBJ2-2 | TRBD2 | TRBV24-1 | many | TGTGCCACCAGTGATAATCAGCGGGGGCATATCTTTACCGGGGAGCTGTTTTTT | CATSDNQRGHIFTGELFF
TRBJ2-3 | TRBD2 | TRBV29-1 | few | TGCAGCGGCTCGAGAGCGGGGGCCGCCACAGATACGCAGTATTTT | CSGSRAGAATDTQYF
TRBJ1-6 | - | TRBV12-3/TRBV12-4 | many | TGTGCCAGCAGTTTAGTCCCAGGGTCCGATTCACCCCTCCACTTT | CASSLVPGSDSPLHF
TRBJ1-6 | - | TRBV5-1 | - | TGCGCCAGCAGCTTGGAAGGCGGGAGGTCACCCCTCCACTTT | CASSLEGGRSPLHF
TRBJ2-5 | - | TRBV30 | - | TGTGCCTGGAGTGTACGGGGGAACCAAGAGACCCAGTACTTC | CAWSVRGNQETQYF
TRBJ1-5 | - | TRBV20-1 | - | TGCAGTGCTACCGGGATGATCAATCAGCCCCAGCATTTT | CSATGMINQPQHF
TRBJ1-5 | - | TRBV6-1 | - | TGTGCCAGCAGCCCATCGACATCCAATCAGCCCCAGCATTTT | CASSPSTSNQPQHF
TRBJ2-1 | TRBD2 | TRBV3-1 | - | TGTGCCAGCAGCTATACTAGCGGGGGTGAGCAGTTCTTC | CASSYTSGGEQFF